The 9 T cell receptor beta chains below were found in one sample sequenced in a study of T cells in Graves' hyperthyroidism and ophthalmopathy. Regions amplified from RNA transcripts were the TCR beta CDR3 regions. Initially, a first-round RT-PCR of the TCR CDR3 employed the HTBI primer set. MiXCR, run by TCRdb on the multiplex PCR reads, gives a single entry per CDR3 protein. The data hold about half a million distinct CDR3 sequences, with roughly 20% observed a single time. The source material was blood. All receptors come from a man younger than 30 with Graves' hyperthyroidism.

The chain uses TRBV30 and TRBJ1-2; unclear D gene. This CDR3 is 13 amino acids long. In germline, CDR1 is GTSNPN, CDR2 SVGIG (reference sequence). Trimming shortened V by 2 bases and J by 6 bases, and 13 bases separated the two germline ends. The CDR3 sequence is CAWSKRRANGYTF. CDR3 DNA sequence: TGTGCCTGGAGTAAGCGAAGGGCTAATGGCTACACCTTC. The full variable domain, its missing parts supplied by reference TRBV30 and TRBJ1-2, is SQTIHQWPATLVQPVGSPLSLECTVEGTSNPNLYWYRQAAGRGLQLLFYSVGIGQISSEVPQNLSASRPQDRQFILSSKKLLLSDSGFYLCAWSKRRANGYTFGSGTRLTVV.

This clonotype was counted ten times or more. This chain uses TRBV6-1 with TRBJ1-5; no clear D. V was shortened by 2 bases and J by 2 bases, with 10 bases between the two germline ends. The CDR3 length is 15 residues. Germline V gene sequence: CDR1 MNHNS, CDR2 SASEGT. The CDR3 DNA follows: TGTGCCAGCAGTGAAAACTTCGGGGGCAATCAGCCCCAGCATTTT. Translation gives CASSENFGGNQPQHF.

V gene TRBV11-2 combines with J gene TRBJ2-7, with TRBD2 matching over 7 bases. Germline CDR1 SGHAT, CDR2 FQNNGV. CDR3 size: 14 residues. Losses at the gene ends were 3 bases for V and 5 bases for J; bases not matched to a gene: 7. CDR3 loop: CASSFGGRSDEQYF. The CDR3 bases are TGTGCCAGCAGCTTTGGCGGGAGAAGTGACGAGCAGTACTTC.

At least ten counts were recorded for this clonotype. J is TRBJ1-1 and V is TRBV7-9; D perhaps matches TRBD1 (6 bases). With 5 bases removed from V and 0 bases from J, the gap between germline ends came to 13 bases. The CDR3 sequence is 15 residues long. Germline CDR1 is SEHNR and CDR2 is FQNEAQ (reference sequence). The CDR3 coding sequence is TGTGCCAGCAGCCCCGGGCCAGGGGTGAACACTGAAGCTTTCTTT. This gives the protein CASSPGPGVNTEAFF.

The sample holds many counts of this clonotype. CDR3 amino acids: CASRLTGSGLKNGYTF. The CDR3 nucleotides are TGTGCCAGCAGACTAACAGGGTCAGGCCTTAAGAATGGCTACACCTTC. V is TRBV6-5 and J is TRBJ1-2, with a weak D call TRBD1 (6 bases). This CDR3 has 16 residues. Trimming left V 6 bases short and J 6 bases short, with 23 bases between. The V gene's germline CDR1 is MNHEY and CDR2 SVGAGI.

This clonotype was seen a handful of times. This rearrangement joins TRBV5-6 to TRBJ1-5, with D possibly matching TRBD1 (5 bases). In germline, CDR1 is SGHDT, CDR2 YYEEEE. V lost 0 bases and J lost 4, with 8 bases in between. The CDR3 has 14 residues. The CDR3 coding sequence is TGTGCCAGCAGCTTGGGGGGGAAGAATCAGCCCCAGCATTTT. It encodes CASSLGGKNQPQHF.

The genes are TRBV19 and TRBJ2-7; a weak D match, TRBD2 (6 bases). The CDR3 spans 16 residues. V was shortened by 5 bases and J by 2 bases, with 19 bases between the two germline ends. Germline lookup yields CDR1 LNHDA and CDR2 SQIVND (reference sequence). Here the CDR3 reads CASSERTGTGTYEQYF. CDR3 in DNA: TGTGCCAGTAGTGAGAGAACCGGGACTGGAACCTACGAGCAGTACTTC.

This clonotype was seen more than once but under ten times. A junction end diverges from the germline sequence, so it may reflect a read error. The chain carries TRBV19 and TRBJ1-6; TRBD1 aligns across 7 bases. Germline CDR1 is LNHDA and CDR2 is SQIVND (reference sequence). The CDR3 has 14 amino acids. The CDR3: CASRPGTANSPLHF. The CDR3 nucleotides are TGTGCCAGTAGACCAGGGACAGCCAATTCGCCCCTCCACTTT.

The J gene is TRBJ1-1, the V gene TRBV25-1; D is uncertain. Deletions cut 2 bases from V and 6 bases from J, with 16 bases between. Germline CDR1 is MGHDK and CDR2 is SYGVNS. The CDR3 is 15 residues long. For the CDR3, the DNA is TGTGCCAGCAGTGAAAACCGTTTCCCAGCCGCTGAAGCTTTCTTT. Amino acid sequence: CASSENRFPAAEAFF.